This TCR beta chain is from a study of tumor-infiltrating lymphocytes in oesophageal squamous cell carcinoma. CDR1 is SGHNT, CDR2 YYREEE, per germline (reference sequence). This CDR3 contains 13 residues. This clonotype was recorded many times. One entry per CDR3 protein results from TCRdb running MiXCR on the PCR reads. The table records 6,000 or so distinct CDR3 sequences, roughly 15% of them present only once. Sequenced sample: normal esophageal tissue next to the tumor. The TCR comes from a male donor with esophageal squamous cell carcinoma. The V gene is TRBV5-4, the J gene TRBJ2-5; TRBD2 agrees at 9 bases. The last part of the DNA fits TRBJ2-7 better; the J call may be wrong. The CDR3 bases are TGTGCCACCTACCCAGCGGGGGGCTACGAGCAGTACTTC. Translation: CATYPAGGYEQYF.